Given below is one T cell receptor (beta chain) in context. Enrolled through a virtual design, the participants were between roughly 18 and 100 years of age and came from some 25 US areas. Using immunoSEQ multiplex PCR, the repertoire was profiled, and TCRdb retains in-frame clones only, with some absent. The table includes about 250,000 clones, under 90% detected once. The data originate from a study of blood T cell repertoires in COVID-19. Germline loops: CDR1 KGHSH, CDR2 LQKENI. The CDR3 length is 16 residues. The V gene lost 5 bases and the J gene lost 5 bases, with 22 bases spanning the gap. This clonotype was obtained from a man aged 35-49 years who had recovered from COVID-19. The chain is built from TRBV18 and TRBJ2-7; D call uncertain. Input material: PBMCs or T cells enriched from blood (not recorded which). CDR3 bases: TGTGCCAGCTCAATCGGTAGTCGCAGGCTTGTCGACGAGCAGTACTTC. It is translated as CASSIGSRRLVDEQYF.